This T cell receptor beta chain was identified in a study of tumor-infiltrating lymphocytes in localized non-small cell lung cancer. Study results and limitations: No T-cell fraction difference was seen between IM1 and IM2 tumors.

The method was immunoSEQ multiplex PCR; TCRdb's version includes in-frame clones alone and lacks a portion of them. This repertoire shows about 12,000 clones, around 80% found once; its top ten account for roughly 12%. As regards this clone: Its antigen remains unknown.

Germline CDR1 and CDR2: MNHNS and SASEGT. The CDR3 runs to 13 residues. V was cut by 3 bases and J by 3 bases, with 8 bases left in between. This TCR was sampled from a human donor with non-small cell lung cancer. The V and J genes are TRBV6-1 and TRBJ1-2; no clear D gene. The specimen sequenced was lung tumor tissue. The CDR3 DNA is TGTGCCAGCAGTGACCAGGCTGACTATGGCTACACCTTC. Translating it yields CASSDQADYGYTF.